This is a list of T cell receptor beta chains from one sample in a study of T cell changes during pregnancy in multiple sclerosis. The repertoire was sequenced with immunoSEQ multiplex PCR; TCRdb's copy has only in-frame clones and lacks some. The sample includes roughly 58,000 clones, roughly 90% of them seen just once. Sample: CD8+ T cells from peripheral blood mononuclear cells, taken before pregnancy. The source is a female donor with multiple sclerosis, enrolled in a pregnancy study. CDR3s include the opening cysteine and the closing phenylalanine or tryptophan. D genes are given only for firm matches. Part of the rows lack a size; the others show once, few, many or a class for expanded clones.

v_call: TRBV11-3; clone_size: .; d_call: TRBD1; j_call: TRBJ1-6; cdr3_aa: CASSLGRRGTNSPLHF; cdr3_nt: TGTGCCAGCAGCTTAGGTCGCAGGGGGACAAATTCACCCCTCCACTTT
v_call: TRBV4-3; clone_size: .; d_call: .; j_call: TRBJ1-1; cdr3_aa: CASSQGVTGAFF; cdr3_nt: TGCGCCAGCAGCCAAGGAGTAACGGGAGCTTTCTTT
v_call: TRBV6-6; clone_size: .; d_call: TRBD1; j_call: TRBJ2-7; cdr3_aa: CASRLPGQGAYEQYF; cdr3_nt: TGTGCCAGCAGACTTCCGGGACAGGGGGCTTACGAGCAGTACTTC
v_call: TRBV10-3; clone_size: .; d_call: .; j_call: TRBJ2-5; cdr3_aa: CAITRDTQETQYF; cdr3_nt: TGTGCCATCACCCGGGACACCCAAGAGACCCAGTACTTC
v_call: TRBV29-1; clone_size: .; d_call: .; j_call: TRBJ1-1; cdr3_aa: CSVEGSDRNTEAFF; cdr3_nt: TGCAGCGTTGAAGGTTCGGACAGGAACACTGAAGCTTTCTTT
v_call: TRBV7-8; clone_size: once; d_call: .; j_call: TRBJ2-5; cdr3_aa: CASSARLSGLQETQYF; cdr3_nt: TGTGCCAGCAGCGCCAGGCTGAGCGGGTTACAAGAGACCCAGTACTTC
v_call: TRBV7-6; clone_size: .; d_call: TRBD1; j_call: TRBJ2-7; cdr3_aa: CASSLGTGLTYEQYF; cdr3_nt: TGTGCCAGCAGCCTAGGGACAGGGCTTACCTACGAGCAGTACTTC
v_call: TRBV4-3; clone_size: .; d_call: TRBD1; j_call: TRBJ2-3; cdr3_aa: CASSQDPAGGGTDTQYF; cdr3_nt: TGCGCCAGCAGCCAAGATCCGGCAGGGGGCGGCACAGATACGCAGTATTTT
v_call: TRBV7-3; clone_size: .; d_call: .; j_call: TRBJ2-5; cdr3_aa: CASSLGAGNQETQYF; cdr3_nt: TGTGCCAGCAGCTTAGGGGCGGGGAACCAAGAGACCCAGTACTTC
v_call: TRBV11-2; clone_size: .; d_call: TRBD1; j_call: TRBJ1-1; cdr3_aa: CASSIQGAEPEAFF; cdr3_nt: TGTGCCAGCAGCATACAGGGGGCGGAACCTGAAGCTTTCTTT
v_call: TRBV30; clone_size: .; d_call: TRBD2; j_call: TRBJ2-1; cdr3_aa: CAWSVSGGVNEQFF; cdr3_nt: TGTGCCTGGAGTGTTAGCGGGGGGGTCAATGAGCAGTTCTTC
v_call: TRBV19; clone_size: .; d_call: .; j_call: TRBJ1-5; cdr3_aa: CASSPRSVGLNQPQHF; cdr3_nt: TGTGCCAGTAGTCCCCGCTCCGTCGGACTAAATCAGCCCCAGCATTTT
v_call: TRBV4-2; clone_size: .; d_call: .; j_call: TRBJ2-7; cdr3_aa: CASSQGTGREAYEQYF; cdr3_nt: TGTGCCAGCAGCCAAGGGACCGGCAGGGAGGCCTACGAGCAGTACTTC
v_call: TRBV15; clone_size: .; d_call: .; j_call: TRBJ2-3; cdr3_aa: CATSRDRVTDTQYF; cdr3_nt: TGTGCCACCAGCAGAGATCGTGTCACAGATACGCAGTATTTT
v_call: TRBV27; clone_size: .; d_call: .; j_call: TRBJ2-1; cdr3_aa: CASSFTGKQFF; cdr3_nt: TGTGCCAGCAGTTTCACAGGAAAGCAGTTCTTC
v_call: TRBV2; clone_size: .; d_call: TRBD1; j_call: TRBJ1-4; cdr3_aa: CASRSLTGSHEKLFF; cdr3_nt: TGTGCCAGCAGGTCGTTGACAGGGTCCCATGAAAAACTGTTTTTT
v_call: TRBV5-6; clone_size: once; d_call: TRBD1; j_call: TRBJ1-5; cdr3_aa: CASSAGTGRNQPQHF; cdr3_nt: TGTGCCAGCAGCGCCGGGACAGGGCGGAATCAGCCCCAGCATTTT
v_call: TRBV25-1; clone_size: .; d_call: .; j_call: TRBJ2-5; cdr3_aa: CASSEERTQYF; cdr3_nt: TGTGCCAGCAGTGAGGAGAGGACCCAGTACTTC
v_call: TRBV7-8; clone_size: .; d_call: TRBD2; j_call: TRBJ2-3; cdr3_aa: CASSLEIGGLAGVTQYF; cdr3_nt: TGTGCCAGCAGCTTAGAAATAGGAGGACTAGCAGGGGTTACGCAGTATTTT
v_call: TRBV6-4; clone_size: .; d_call: TRBD2; j_call: TRBJ2-1; cdr3_aa: CASSDSSSGGARSYNEQFF; cdr3_nt: TGTGCCAGCAGTGACTCTTCTAGCGGGGGGGCCCGTTCCTACAATGAGCAGTTCTTC
v_call: TRBV19; clone_size: .; d_call: .; j_call: TRBJ1-1; cdr3_aa: CASSISGNTEAFF; cdr3_nt: TGTGCCAGTAGTATATCAGGGAACACTGAAGCTTTCTTT
v_call: TRBV14; clone_size: .; d_call: TRBD1; j_call: TRBJ2-7; cdr3_aa: CASSSTGEAYEQYF; cdr3_nt: TGTGCCAGCAGCTCTACAGGGGAAGCCTACGAGCAGTACTTC
v_call: TRBV9; clone_size: .; d_call: .; j_call: TRBJ1-2; cdr3_aa: CASSGSGTNYGYTF; cdr3_nt: TGTGCCAGCAGCGGATCCGGGACAAACTATGGCTACACCTTC